The rows below give T cell receptor beta chains drawn from one sample of a study of lung T cells in sarcoidosis with Löfgren's syndrome. TCRdb re-called the reads through MiXCR, storing one row per CDR3 protein. The sample has around 4,000 distinct CDR3 sequences, 20% to 25% seen once. The sequencing sample was made of CD4+ T cells from bronchoalveolar lavage. These receptors originate from a human donor with sarcoidosis (Löfgren's syndrome or another form), or a control subject (not recorded which). The CDR3 runs from the conserved cysteine through the conserved F or W. The D gene is left open where the match is weak. Clone size appears in some rows only: once, few, many, or a class for an expanded clone.

v_gene	j_gene	d_gene	abundance	CDR3aa	CDR3nt
TRBV20-1	TRBJ1-1	TRBD1	medium-sized	CSARSVTGATEAFF	TGCAGTGCTAGATCTGTGACAGGGGCCACTGAAGCTTTCTTT
TRBV5-1	TRBJ2-3	-	many	CASGTSPSTSLRDRSTDTQYF	TGCGCCAGCGGAACCTCCCCATCAACTAGCCTACGGGACCGTTCCACAGATACGCAGTATTTT
TRBV29-1	TRBJ2-3	-	medium-sized	CSVGVGQNTQYF	TGCAGCGTTGGTGTGGGGCAAAATACGCAGTATTTT
TRBV6-1	TRBJ2-7	TRBD1	medium-sized	CASKRGQVSYEQYF	TGTGCCAGCAAGAGGGGACAGGTCTCCTACGAGCAGTACTTC
TRBV5-6	TRBJ1-6	TRBD1	few	CASSGPGQVNSPLHF	TGTGCCAGCAGCGGGCCGGGACAGGTTAATTCACCCCTCCACTTT
TRBV2	TRBJ2-1	-	many	CATSSYNEQFF	TGTGCCACTTCCAGTTACAATGAGCAGTTCTTC
TRBV7-2	TRBJ2-3	-	-	CASSWDISTGTQYF	TGTGCCAGCAGCTGGGACATTAGCACAGGTACGCAGTATTTT
TRBV20-1	TRBJ2-1	-	medium-sized	CSAGGRNNEQFF	TGCAGTGCTGGAGGACGGAACAATGAGCAGTTCTTC
TRBV11-2	TRBJ2-3	-	medium-sized	CASSKVRSGATDTQYF	TGTGCCAGCAGCAAAGTTCGGAGCGGAGCCACAGATACGCAGTATTTT
TRBV6-9	TRBJ1-5	-	-	CAISYKGHQPQHF	TGTGCCATCAGCTACAAGGGGCATCAGCCCCAGCATTTT
TRBV20-1	TRBJ2-1	-	-	CSAGDAGSTNKQFF	TGCAGTGCTGGGGATGCGGGAAGCACCAATAAGCAGTTCTTC
TRBV28	TRBJ2-1	-	medium-sized	CASSLFPGEQFF	TGTGCCAGCAGTTTATTCCCGGGCGAGCAGTTCTTC
TRBV27	TRBJ2-3	TRBD2	-	CASRSLAGHKTDTQYF	TGTGCCAGCAGGTCACTAGCGGGACATAAGACGGATACGCAGTATTTT
TRBV10-3	TRBJ1-1	-	many	CAISEPDSGAFF	TGTGCCATCAGTGAGCCCGACTCGGGAGCTTTCTTT
TRBV20-1	TRBJ2-6	-	medium-sized	CSALDAARGANVLTF	TGCAGTGCTTTAGATGCGGCACGAGGGGCCAACGTCCTGACTTTC
TRBV5-5	TRBJ1-3	TRBD1	-	CASSSLGTEKTGNTIYF	TGTGCCAGCAGCTCTCTCGGGACAGAGAAGACTGGAAACACCATATATTTT
TRBV28	TRBJ1-2	TRBD1	-	CAGNKGGTGYGYTF	TGTGCCGGCAACAAAGGGGGGACAGGTTATGGCTACACCTTC
TRBV7-9	TRBJ2-5	-	many	CASSLALTGQETQYF	TGTGCCAGCAGCTTAGCGCTAACAGGCCAAGAGACCCAGTACTTC
TRBV6-2/TRBV6-3	TRBJ2-2	-	-	CASSLMGTSNTGELFF	TGTGCCAGTTCCCTAATGGGGACTTCCAACACCGGAGAGCTGTTTTTT
TRBV25-1	TRBJ2-3	-	medium-sized	CASSNTDTQYF	TGTGCCAGCAGTAACACAGATACGCAGTATTTT
TRBV7-2	TRBJ1-5	-	-	CASSFHTGTSNQPQHF	TGTGCCAGCAGCTTCCATACGGGGACAAGCAATCAGCCCCAGCATTTT
TRBV20-1	TRBJ1-4	-	medium-sized	CSAAHSEKLFF	TGCAGTGCTGCACACAGTGAAAAACTGTTTTTT
TRBV5-4	TRBJ2-3	-	many	CASSLEAGTDTQYF	TGTGCCAGCAGCTTGGAGGCTGGCACAGATACGCAGTATTTT